The rows below give T cell receptor beta chains drawn from one sample of a study of T-cell memory formation after mild COVID-19. TCRdb reanalysed the 5' RACE reads using MiXCR and keeps one entry per CDR3 protein. The data hold 470,000 or so distinct CDR3 sequences, with around 19% observed a single time. Sequencing used PBMCs or a T cell subset sorted from them (not recorded which). The receptors derive from an adult woman who had mild COVID-19 (a few samples of this study predate the infection). Cell type and time point are not known. Each CDR3 is given with its conserved first and last residue. Fields, in order: J gene, V gene, D gene, clone size, CDR3 protein, CDR3 DNA. D genes are given only for firm matches. Some rows have no size entry. The others give once, few or many, or a class for an expanded clone.

TRBJ1-1 TRBV30 NA NA CAFSGRGNTEAFF TGTGCCTTTTCGGGCAGAGGGAACACTGAAGCTTTCTTT
TRBJ2-7 TRBV20-1 NA NA CSARETGSYEQYF TGCAGTGCTAGGGAGACAGGCTCCTACGAGCAGTACTTC
TRBJ2-1 TRBV15 TRBD2 NA CATSRDMVAGVFQFF TGTGCCACCAGCAGAGATATGGTAGCGGGAGTTTTTCAGTTCTTC
TRBJ1-2 TRBV6-5 NA NA CASSYSSVGGGYTF TGTGCCAGCAGTTACTCGTCGGTAGGAGGCGGCTACACCTTC
TRBJ1-1 TRBV6-1 NA NA CATGGRGITEAFF TGTGCTACCGGCGGCCGAGGTATCACTGAAGCTTTCTTT
TRBJ2-7 TRBV6-2/TRBV6-3 NA few CASIYGGAGASYEQYF TGTGCCAGCATTTACGGCGGGGCAGGGGCCTCCTACGAGCAGTACTTC
TRBJ2-2 TRBV7-3 NA few CASSNQGTGELFF TGTGCCAGCAGCAACCAGGGAACCGGGGAGCTGTTTTTT
TRBJ2-7 TRBV24-1 NA few CATSDPGLGDYEQYF TGTGCCACCAGTGATCCGGGACTGGGGGACTACGAGCAGTACTTC
TRBJ1-1 TRBV23-1 NA NA CASRPAGARLNTEAFF TGCGCCAGCAGGCCCGCCGGGGCACGATTGAACACTGAAGCTTTCTTT
TRBJ1-2 TRBV30 NA NA CAVKPSNYGYTF TGTGCCGTAAAGCCTTCTAACTATGGCTACACCTTC
TRBJ2-5 TRBV14 TRBD1 few CASSQYRDRDFQTQYF TGTGCCAGCAGCCAGTACCGGGACAGGGATTTTCAGACCCAGTACTTC
TRBJ1-1 TRBV6-2/TRBV6-3 TRBD1 many CASSYRDRVLVNTEAFF TGTGCCAGCAGTTACCGGGACAGGGTCCTTGTGAACACTGAAGCTTTCTTT
TRBJ1-1 TRBV3-1 NA once CASSPEGEGAFF TGTGCCAGCAGCCCTGAGGGGGAGGGAGCTTTCTTT
TRBJ2-3 TRBV20-1 TRBD1 many CSARSETGWSDTQYF TGCAGTGCTAGGTCCGAGACAGGGTGGTCAGATACGCAGTATTTT
TRBJ2-6 TRBV12-3/TRBV12-4 TRBD1 NA CASSPTRRDRVPGANVLTF TGTGCCAGCAGCCCAACCCGCCGGGACAGGGTTCCTGGGGCCAACGTCCTGACTTTC
TRBJ2-3 TRBV12-3/TRBV12-4 TRBD2 NA CASSTTSGSTDTQYF TGTGCCAGCAGCACGACTAGCGGAAGCACAGATACGCAGTATTTT
TRBJ2-3 TRBV30 TRBD1 once CAWSTGQGHGTDTQYF TGTGCCTGGAGTACCGGACAGGGCCACGGCACAGATACGCAGTATTTT
TRBJ2-3 TRBV5-1 NA few CASSLGLGSGAPTDTQYF TGCGCCAGCAGCCTTGGCCTTGGTAGCGGAGCACCCACAGATACGCAGTATTTT
TRBJ1-1 TRBV7-2 NA few CASSLERQNTEAFF TGTGCCAGCAGCTTAGAAAGACAGAACACTGAAGCTTTCTTT
TRBJ1-1 TRBV7-2 NA few CASSLEAGLYTEAFF TGTGCCAGCAGCTTAGAGGCAGGGTTGTACACTGAAGCTTTCTTT
TRBJ2-1 TRBV7-8 NA NA CASSLERRAYNEQFF TGTGCCAGCAGCTTAGAGCGGCGAGCCTACAATGAGCAGTTCTTC
TRBJ2-1 TRBV5-1 TRBD2 NA CASSAGGLAGYNEQFF TGCGCCAGCAGCGCCGGGGGACTAGCGGGTTACAATGAGCAGTTCTTC
TRBJ2-7 TRBV6-1 NA NA CASSEARNNYEQYF TGTGCCAGCAGTGAAGCGCGAAACAACTACGAGCAGTACTTC
TRBJ2-3 TRBV20-1 NA few CSARVIADTDTQYF TGCAGTGCTAGAGTGATAGCGGACACAGATACGCAGTATTTT
TRBJ1-6 TRBV15 TRBD1 few CATSTRDRVSPLHF TGTGCCACCAGCACCCGGGACAGGGTTTCACCCCTCCACTTT
TRBJ1-1 TRBV25-1 TRBD1 NA CASSPLDRGDTEAFF TGTGCCAGCAGCCCGCTGGACAGGGGAGACACTGAAGCTTTCTTT